This entry features one TCR beta chain sequence. Its cognate antigen is unknown. The donors comprised healthy bone marrow donors. This sample is drawn from a study of cytomegalovirus exposure and HLA in healthy donors. Overall study context: Some 80 million unique TCR sequences came from HLA-typed donors in an early release.

Findings of the study overall: It was confirmed in vitro that three of the CMV-associated chains were specific for CMV antigens. It was 160 or so TCR beta chains that were listed as cytomegalovirus-associated.

Germline CDR1 is MNHNS and CDR2 is SASEGT. CDR3 size: 16 residues. Trimming shortened V by 1 base and J by 9 bases, and 16 bases separated the two germline ends. Primers for the PCR totalled 60 Vbeta and 13 Jbeta. TCRdb's table, derived via immunoSEQ multiplex PCR, lists solely in-frame clones and lacks some. The sample has about 130,000 clones; over 60% are singletons. The sequencing input was PBMCs. This clonotype originated in a human donor in good health. The chain couples TRBV6-1 to TRBJ1-6; maybe TRBD1 (5 bases). CDR3 bases: TGTGCCAGCAGTGAAGGGGAAGGGGTCCACAGTTCACCCCTCCACTTT. The encoded protein is CASSEGEGVHSSPLHF.